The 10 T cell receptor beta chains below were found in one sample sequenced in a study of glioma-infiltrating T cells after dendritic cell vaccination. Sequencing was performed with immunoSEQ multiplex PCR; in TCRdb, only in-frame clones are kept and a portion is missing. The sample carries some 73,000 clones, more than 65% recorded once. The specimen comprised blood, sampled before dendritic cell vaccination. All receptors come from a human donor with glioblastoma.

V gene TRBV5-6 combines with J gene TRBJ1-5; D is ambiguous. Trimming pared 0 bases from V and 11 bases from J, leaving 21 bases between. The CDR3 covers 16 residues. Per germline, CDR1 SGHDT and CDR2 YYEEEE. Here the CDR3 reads CASSLGGAGQSKAQHF. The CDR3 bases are TGTGCCAGCAGCTTGGGGGGAGCAGGCCAGTCAAAAGCCCAGCATTTT.

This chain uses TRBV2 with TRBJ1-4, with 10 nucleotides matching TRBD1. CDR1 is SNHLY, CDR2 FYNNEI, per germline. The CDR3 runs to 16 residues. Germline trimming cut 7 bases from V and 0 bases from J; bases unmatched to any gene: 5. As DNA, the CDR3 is TGTGCCAGCAATAGGGACAGGGGCGCAACTAATGAAAAACTGTTTTTT. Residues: CASNRDRGATNEKLFF.

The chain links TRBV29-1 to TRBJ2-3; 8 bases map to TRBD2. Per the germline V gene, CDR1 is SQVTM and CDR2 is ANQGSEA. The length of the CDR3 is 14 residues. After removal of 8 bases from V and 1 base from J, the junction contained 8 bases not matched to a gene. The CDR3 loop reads CSTRTSSGTDTQYF. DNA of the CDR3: TGCAGCACCAGGACTAGCTCGGGCACAGATACGCAGTATTTT.

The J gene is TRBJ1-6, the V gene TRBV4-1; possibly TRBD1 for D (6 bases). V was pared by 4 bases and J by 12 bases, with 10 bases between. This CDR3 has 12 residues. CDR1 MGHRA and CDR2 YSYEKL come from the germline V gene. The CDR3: CASSRQALPLHF. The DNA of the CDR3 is TGCGCCAGCAGCCGACAGGCTTTACCCCTCCACTTT.

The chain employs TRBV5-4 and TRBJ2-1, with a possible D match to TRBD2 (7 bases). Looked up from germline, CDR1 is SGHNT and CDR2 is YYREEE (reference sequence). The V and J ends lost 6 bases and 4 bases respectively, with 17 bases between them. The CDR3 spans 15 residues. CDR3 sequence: CASNARGGGYNEQFF. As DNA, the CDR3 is TGTGCCAGCAACGCCCGGGGAGGGGGGTACAATGAGCAGTTCTTC.

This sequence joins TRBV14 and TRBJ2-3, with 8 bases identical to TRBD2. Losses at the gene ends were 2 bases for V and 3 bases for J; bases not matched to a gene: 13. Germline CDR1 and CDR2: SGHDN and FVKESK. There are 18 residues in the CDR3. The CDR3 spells CASSQIGGGGGVTDTQYF. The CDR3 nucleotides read TGTGCCAGCAGCCAAATCGGGGGGGGCGGGGGAGTGACAGATACGCAGTATTTT.

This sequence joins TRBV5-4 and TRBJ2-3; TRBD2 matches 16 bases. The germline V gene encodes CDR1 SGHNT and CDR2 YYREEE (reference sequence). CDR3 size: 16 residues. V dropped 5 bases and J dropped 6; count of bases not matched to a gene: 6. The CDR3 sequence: CASSGTSGRAGDTQYF. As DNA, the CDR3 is TGTGCCAGCAGTGGGACTAGCGGGAGGGCCGGGGATACGCAGTATTTT. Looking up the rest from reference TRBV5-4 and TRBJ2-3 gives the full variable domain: ETGVTQSPTHLIKTRGQQVTLRCSSQSGHNTVSWYQQALGQGPQFIFQYYREEENGRGNFPPRFSGLQFPNYSSELNVNALELDDSALYLCASSGTSGRAGDTQYFGPGTRLTVL.

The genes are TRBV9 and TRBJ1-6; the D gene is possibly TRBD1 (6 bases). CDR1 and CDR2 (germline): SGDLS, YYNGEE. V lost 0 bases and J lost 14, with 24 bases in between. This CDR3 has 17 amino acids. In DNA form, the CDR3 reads TGTGCCAGCAGCGTAGAAGTTAGGATACAGGGTACCTCCTCCCTCCACTTT. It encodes CASSVEVRIQGTSSLHF.

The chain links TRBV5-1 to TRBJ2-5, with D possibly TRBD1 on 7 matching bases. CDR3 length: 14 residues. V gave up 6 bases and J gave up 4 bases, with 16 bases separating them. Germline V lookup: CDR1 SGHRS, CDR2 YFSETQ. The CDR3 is CASTGGIRGETQYF. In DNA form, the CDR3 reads TGCGCCAGCACAGGGGGGATCCGCGGAGAGACCCAGTACTTC.

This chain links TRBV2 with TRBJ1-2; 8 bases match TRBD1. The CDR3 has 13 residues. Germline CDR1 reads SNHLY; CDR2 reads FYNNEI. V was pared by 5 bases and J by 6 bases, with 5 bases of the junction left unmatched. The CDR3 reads CASSKTGVNGYTF. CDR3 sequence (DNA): TGTGCCAGCAGTAAGACAGGGGTCAATGGCTACACCTTC.